The entry that follows covers one T cell receptor (beta chain) sequence. Its antigen is not identified. This sample is part of a study of shared clonotypes between healthy human individuals. Each PCR replicate from the sorted subsets contained about 210 ng DNA, which is about 31,000 T cell genomes. This table comes from immunoSEQ multiplex PCR, and its TCRdb copy is limited to in-frame clones, with some not included. The table records hundreds of thousands of clones, approximately 96% of them present only once. CDR1 is MNHEY and CDR2 is SVGAGI in the germline V gene. The CDR3 consists of 15 residues. V shed 2 bases and J shed 2 bases, with 12 bases lying between them. Cells designated naive CD8 were CD45RO-negative and were positively selected for CCR7, with terminally differentiated effector memory CD45RA+ cells excluded. The study, taken as a whole, reports: Enrolling few donors narrowed the genetic and exposure-history diversity that was represented.

Source material: naive CD8+ T cells sorted from blood. The chain uses TRBV6-5 and TRBJ2-5; D might be TRBD1 (5 bases). The clonotype originates from a woman under 40 in good health. CDR3 nucleotide sequence: TGTGCCAGCAGTTACGGTACAGGCTTACAAGAGACCCAGTACTTC. Translating it yields CASSYGTGLQETQYF.